This is a list of T cell receptor beta chains from one sample in a study of shared clonotypes between healthy human individuals. Assay: immunoSEQ multiplex PCR; the TCRdb copy retains only in-frame clones and omits some. The sample has approximately 2.3 million clones; about 92% are singletons. The sample taken for sequencing was naive CD4+ T cells from PBMCs. All receptors derive from a man aged 18-30 years in good health. Some clones in this sample may be carry-over from other donors' samples. CDR3s include the opening cysteine and the closing phenylalanine or tryptophan.

TRBV5-1,TRBJ1-2,CASSLDGPPGGYGYTF
TRBV10-3,TRBJ2-1,CAIRGDRSYNEQFF
TRBV5-8,TRBJ1-5,CASSLWAGGNSNQPQHF
TRBV2,TRBJ1-2,CASTLRGYGYTF
TRBV5-1,TRBJ2-5,CASSGLTGVQETQYF
TRBV5-4,TRBJ2-7,CASSPEAIVKYEQYF
TRBV2,TRBJ2-7,CASRNRDRSGDKYF
TRBV5-4,TRBJ2-5,CASSPRNSQETQYF
TRBV6-1,TRBJ2-5,CASSEIDSQETQYF
TRBV7-2,TRBJ2-1,CASSLGGQFAYNEQFF
TRBV11-2,TRBJ2-2,CASSLAGLATGELFF